This T cell receptor (beta chain) was found in a study of blood T cell repertoires in COVID-19. CDR1 is SGHRS, CDR2 YFSETQ, per germline. This CDR3 has 17 residues. Unmatched junction bases numbered 6, after V lost 0 bases and J lost 2 bases. TCRdb's table, derived via immunoSEQ multiplex PCR, lists solely in-frame clones and lacks some. The data contain 280,000 or so clones, about 90% of them seen just once; the ten biggest clones take up roughly 2.9%. This receptor was taken from a woman in her 50s who had been exposed to COVID-19. This rearrangement joins TRBV5-1 to TRBJ2-5; 11 nucleotides match TRBD2. Source material: PBMCs or T cells enriched from blood (not recorded which). The CDR3 loop reads CASSLGQLAGAQETQYF. The CDR3 bases are TGCGCCAGCAGCTTGGGCCAACTAGCGGGGGCTCAAGAGACCCAGTACTTC.